The 22 T cell receptor beta chains listed next were all sequenced from one sample in a study of cytomegalovirus exposure and HLA in healthy donors. The PCR was carried out with 60 Vbeta primers and 13 Jbeta primers. Assay used: immunoSEQ multiplex PCR; TCRdb lists only in-frame clones, some missing. The data hold approximately 200,000 clones, with around 83% observed a single time. Input material: PBMCs. These receptors originate from a girl aged 5-17 years in good health and CMV-seronegative.

This clone was recorded only once. V is TRBV28 and J is TRBJ2-1; TRBD1 agrees at 9 bases. J gave up 4 bases and V 8 bases, and 3 bases lay outside the gene matches. This CDR3 comprises 13 residues. Germline CDR1 and CDR2: MDHEN and SYDVKM. DNA for the CDR3: TGTGCCAGCGTGGGACAGGGTTACAATGAGCAGTTCTTC. It specifies CASVGQGYNEQFF.

This clone was observed a few times. This chain connects TRBV28 to TRBJ1-4; TRBD1 matches at 10 bases. V lost 3 bases to trimming and J lost 8 bases; unmatched junction nucleotides: 6. The CDR3 contains 15 residues. Germline loops: CDR1 MDHEN, CDR2 SYDVKM. The CDR3 coding sequence is TGTGCCAGCAGTTTCTCTGGGACAGGGGAGGAAAAACTGTTTTTT. Its translation: CASSFSGTGEEKLFF.

This chain connects TRBV15 to TRBJ2-4; 11 bases are shared with TRBD1. This CDR3 is built from 17 residues. Germline V gives CDR1 LNHNV, CDR2 YYDKDF (reference sequence). Losses at the gene ends were 6 bases for V and 2 bases for J; bases not matched to a gene: 9. The CDR3 region is CATRMPGQGATKNIQYF. CDR3 sequence (DNA): TGTGCCACCAGAATGCCTGGACAGGGGGCAACCAAAAACATTCAGTACTTC.

This clone appeared a few times. The chain links TRBV4-2 to TRBJ1-4, with D perhaps TRBD1 (6 bases). Germline V gene data show CDR1 as LGHNA and CDR2 as YNFKEQ. Trimming took 0 bases from V and 7 from J, leaving 12 bases between them. The CDR3 sequence is 15 residues long. CDR3 sequence: CASSQEGGAGEKLFF. In nucleotides, the CDR3 is TGTGCCAGCAGCCAAGAGGGGGGGGCCGGTGAAAAACTGTTTTTT.

The chain uses TRBV30 and TRBJ1-6; 8 bases map to TRBD1. After removal of 3 bases from V and 8 bases from J, the junction contained 3 bases not matched to a gene. CDR3 length equals 13 residues. Per germline, CDR1 GTSNPN and CDR2 SVGIG (reference sequence). CDR3 in amino acids: CAWSRQGHSPLHF. In nucleotides, the CDR3 is TGTGCCTGGAGCAGACAGGGGCATTCACCCCTCCACTTT.

The chain carries TRBV5-8 and TRBJ2-7; 7 nucleotides line up with TRBD1. The CDR3 is 15 amino acids. The V and J ends lost 2 bases and 2 bases, in that order; junction bases with no gene match: 7. Germline V gene lookup returns CDR1 SGHTS and CDR2 YDEGEE. The CDR3 sequence is CASSFWAGGTYEQYF. The CDR3, as DNA: TGTGCCAGCAGCTTCTGGGCAGGGGGAACCTACGAGCAGTACTTC.

The rearrangement uses TRBV6-1 and TRBJ1-2, with unresolved D. This CDR3 contains 14 residues. V shed 3 bases and J shed 0 bases, with 8 bases lying between them. The germline CDR1 and CDR2 sequences are MNHNS and SASEGT. CDR3 protein: CASSENRANYGYTF. CDR3 nucleotide sequence: TGTGCCAGCAGTGAGAACAGAGCTAACTATGGCTACACCTTC.

This clone was seen a handful of times. This sequence joins TRBV7-9 and TRBJ1-1; TRBD1 matches at 7 bases. Per germline, CDR1 SEHNR and CDR2 FQNEAQ (reference sequence). The V segment lost 5 bases and the J segment 5 bases; nucleotides outside the gene matches: 11. CDR3 size: 15 residues. The DNA of the CDR3 is TGTGCCAGCAGCATACCACAGGGGCCCAGAACTGAAGCTTTCTTT. Protein sequence: CASSIPQGPRTEAFF. Based on the CDR3 plus reference TRBV7-9 and TRBJ1-1, the full variable domain is DTGVSQNPRHKITKRGQNVTFRCDPISEHNRLYWYRQTLGQGPEFLTYFQNEAQLEKSRLLSDRFSAERPKGSFSTLEIQRTEQGDSAMYLCASSIPQGPRTEAFFGQGTRLTVV.

The V call is TRBV5-1, the J call TRBJ1-3; tentative D call: TRBD1 (6 bases). V gave up 8 bases and J gave up 7 bases, with 13 bases separating them. Germline assignment: CDR1 SGHRS and CDR2 YFSETQ. The CDR3 spans 12 residues. The CDR3 region is CASSGGDNTIYF. The CDR3 DNA follows: TGCGCCAGTAGTGGGGGCGACAACACCATATATTTT.

The chain links TRBV7-2 to TRBJ1-1; maybe TRBD1 (6 bases). Per germline, CDR1 SGHTA and CDR2 FQGNSA. V shed 5 bases and J shed 9 bases, with 19 bases lying between them. This CDR3 has 14 amino acids. The CDR3: CASSLRQAQLQAFF. The CDR3, as DNA: TGTGCCAGCAGCCTCCGACAGGCCCAACTCCAAGCTTTCTTT.

The chain uses TRBV2 and TRBJ1-2, with D perhaps matching TRBD1 (5 bases). The germline gives CDR1 SNHLY, CDR2 FYNNEI. Deletions cut 1 base from V and 0 bases from J, with 18 bases between. The length of the CDR3 is 18 residues. CDR3 bases: TGTGCCAGCAGTGAAGGGGCTCTTAGTAGGGGCTCTAACTATGGCTACACCTTC. The encoded protein is CASSEGALSRGSNYGYTF.

J is TRBJ1-3 and V is TRBV9; D remains ambiguous. Per germline, CDR1 SGDLS and CDR2 YYNGEE. This CDR3 is built from 16 residues. The germline V and J ends were trimmed by 0 bases and 0 bases, with 10 bases remaining between them. In DNA form, the CDR3 reads TGTGCCAGCAGCGTAGGCAGGTCCACCTCTGGAAACACCATATATTTT. It translates to CASSVGRSTSGNTIYF.

This clone was detected a few times. The chain recombines TRBV6-6 with TRBJ1-1; no firm D call. Trimming shortened V by 0 bases and J by 1 base, and 6 bases separated the two germline ends. Germline values: CDR1 MNHNY, CDR2 SVGAGI (reference sequence). This CDR3 has 14 amino acids. CDR3 sequence (DNA): TGTGCCAGCAGTTACTCGAGGTCGAACACTGAAGCTTTCTTT. Its translation: CASSYSRSNTEAFF.

The chain joins TRBV19 to TRBJ2-7; possibly TRBD2 for D (6 bases). In germline, CDR1 is LNHDA, CDR2 SQIVND (reference sequence). This CDR3 contains 14 residues. V was clipped by 4 bases and J by 6 bases, with 16 bases between them. The CDR3 DNA reads TGTGCCAGTAGTAACGGCGGGGATTTAAGCGAGCAGTACTTC. Amino acid sequence: CASSNGGDLSEQYF.

V and J are TRBV29-1 and TRBJ2-7; maybe TRBD2 (6 bases). Germline loops: CDR1 SQVTM, CDR2 ANQGSEA. Trimming removed 4 bases at V and 3 bases at J, with 13 bases between. This CDR3 has 13 amino acids. CDR3 coding DNA: TGCAGCGTTGTGTCTAGCGCCGGCTACGAGCAGTACTTC. Amino acids: CSVVSSAGYEQYF.

There are a few counts of this clone. V and J are TRBV4-3 and TRBJ1-1, with TRBD1 matching 9 bases. The germline gives CDR1 LGHNA, CDR2 YSLEER. The CDR3 length is 14 residues. Trimming removed 2 bases from V and 5 bases from J; junction bases left unmatched: 3. The CDR3 nucleotides read TGCGCCAGCAGCCAATCTGACAGGGGGACTGAAGCTTTCTTT. It translates to CASSQSDRGTEAFF.

This clone was counted once. The V gene is TRBV25-1, the J gene TRBJ2-1, with 8 bases that match TRBD1. CDR3 length: 16 amino acids. Germline lookup yields CDR1 MGHDK and CDR2 SYGVNS. The J segment lost 8 bases and the V segment lost 0 bases, leaving 9 bases of the junction unmatched. The CDR3 coding sequence is TGTGCCAGCAGTGAATATAGACAGGGGAGTGTATATGAGCAGTTCTTC. Translated, it gives CASSEYRQGSVYEQFF.

This clone is a singleton in its sample. A junction end diverges from the germline sequence, so it may reflect a read error. V usage is TRBV6-6 and J usage is TRBJ2-3, with a possible D match to TRBD1 (6 bases). Germline loops: CDR1 MNHNY, CDR2 SVGAGI (reference sequence). This CDR3 has 15 amino acids. CDR3 coding DNA: TGTGCCAGCACTTTACCCAGACAGGACACAGATATGCAGTATTTT. This codes for CASTLPRQDTDMQYF.

Remarks on this clone: In the same sample, other DNA sequences code for this CDR3. The chain has TRBV28 and TRBJ1-5, with D hard to call. The V and J ends lost 4 bases and 5 bases respectively, with 3 bases between them. CDR1 is MDHEN, CDR2 SYDVKM, per germline. The CDR3 totals 11 residues. The CDR3 DNA sequence: TGTGCCAGCAGTTCATATCAGCCCCAGCATTTT. Translating it yields CASSSYQPQHF. Full variable domain (missing parts from reference TRBV28 and TRBJ1-5): DVKVTQSSRYLVKRTGEKVFLECVQDMDHENMFWYRQDPGLGLRLIYFSYDVKMKEKGDIPEGYSVSREKKERFSLILESASTNQTSMYLCASSSYQPQHFGDGTRLSIL.

The chain employs TRBV29-1 and TRBJ2-3, with 9 bases fitting TRBD1. Germline V gene sequence: CDR1 SQVTM, CDR2 ANQGSEA. The CDR3 totals 14 residues. Trimming cost V 5 bases and J 3 bases; bases outside gene matches: 6. CDR3 amino acids: CSVRDRASTDTQYF. The CDR3 nucleotides are TGCAGCGTTCGGGACAGGGCCAGTACAGATACGCAGTATTTT.

The chain links TRBV2 to TRBJ2-3, with 8 bases identical to TRBD1. CDR1 is SNHLY and CDR2 is FYNNEI in the germline V gene. The J segment lost 2 bases and the V segment lost 8 bases, leaving 3 bases of the junction unmatched. The CDR3 has 13 residues. This CDR3 is CASLGQATDTQYF. CDR3 nucleotides: TGTGCCAGCCTGGGACAGGCCACAGATACGCAGTATTTT.

The V call is TRBV19, the J call TRBJ2-1, with D tentatively TRBD1 (5 bases). The CDR3 covers 13 residues. Trimming left V 4 bases short and J 10 bases short, with 14 bases between. Germline values: CDR1 LNHDA, CDR2 SQIVND (reference sequence). Here the CDR3 reads CASSRQRLREQFF. Here the CDR3 DNA reads TGTGCCAGTAGTAGACAGCGCTTACGGGAGCAGTTCTTC.